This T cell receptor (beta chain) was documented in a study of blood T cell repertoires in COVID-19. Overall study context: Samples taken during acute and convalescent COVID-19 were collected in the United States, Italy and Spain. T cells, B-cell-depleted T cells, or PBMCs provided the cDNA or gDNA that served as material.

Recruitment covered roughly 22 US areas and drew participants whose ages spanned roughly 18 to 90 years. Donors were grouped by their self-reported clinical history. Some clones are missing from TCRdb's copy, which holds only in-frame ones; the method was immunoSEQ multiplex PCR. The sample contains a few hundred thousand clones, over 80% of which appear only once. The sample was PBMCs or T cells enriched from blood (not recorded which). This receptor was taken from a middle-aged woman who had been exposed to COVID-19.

The DNA of the CDR3 is TGTGCCATCAGTCGTCAAGCGGGGGACAATACGCAGTATTTT. Translation gives CAISRQAGDNTQYF. The rearrangement joins TRBV10-3 to TRBJ2-3; 8 positions match TRBD2. Germline V gene sequence: CDR1 ENHRY, CDR2 SYGVKD. CDR3 length: 14 amino acids. The junction had 8 bases not matched to a gene; V was cut back by 5 bases and J by 7 bases.